These T cell receptor beta chains were read from a single sample in a study of T cells in Graves' hyperthyroidism and ophthalmopathy. One entry per CDR3 protein, called by TCRdb with MiXCR from the multiplex PCR reads. The sample lists under 800,000 distinct CDR3 sequences; less than 15% were seen once. The material sequenced was blood. The receptors originated from a woman between 18 and 29 years old with Graves' hyperthyroidism. Both conserved end residues are trimmed from each CDR3. The size entry is marked missing in some rows and otherwise reads once, few, many or a size class.

clone_size: few; v_call: TRBV6-1; cdr3_aa: ASSEGRGGFYEQY
clone_size: many; v_call: TRBV10-3; cdr3_aa: AIRGGSMNTEAF
clone_size: -; v_call: TRBV19; cdr3_aa: ASSTWTLGSNQPQH
clone_size: many; v_call: TRBV29-1; cdr3_aa: SVTGLGLNEQF
clone_size: -; v_call: TRBV20-1; cdr3_aa: SALTGGEKLF
clone_size: few; v_call: TRBV12-3/TRBV12-4; cdr3_aa: ASSSYPTGNQPQH
clone_size: few; v_call: TRBV11-2; cdr3_aa: ASRFYLGTGGIQETQY
clone_size: -; v_call: TRBV13; cdr3_aa: ASSLDSLGYT
clone_size: many; v_call: TRBV9; cdr3_aa: ASSVEPGRHTDTQY
clone_size: many; v_call: TRBV3-1; cdr3_aa: ASSQEGGSLPTDTQY
clone_size: -; v_call: TRBV6-2/TRBV6-3; cdr3_aa: ASSLRYGYT
clone_size: -; v_call: TRBV9; cdr3_aa: ASSGLAAMQGEQF
clone_size: -; v_call: TRBV15; cdr3_aa: ATSKPYRGEQY
clone_size: -; v_call: TRBV19; cdr3_aa: ASRMASQETQY
clone_size: many; v_call: TRBV7-2; cdr3_aa: ASSLYLGETQY
clone_size: many; v_call: TRBV20-1; cdr3_aa: SANVDVEAF
clone_size: -; v_call: TRBV9; cdr3_aa: ASSVAQTGGKYT
clone_size: once; v_call: TRBV27; cdr3_aa: ASSLGLGGASGTQY
clone_size: many; v_call: TRBV27; cdr3_aa: ASSSRSYNEQF
clone_size: -; v_call: TRBV6-5; cdr3_aa: ASSYTAGTNTGELF
clone_size: -; v_call: TRBV6-2/TRBV6-3; cdr3_aa: ASSPRVFNSPLH
clone_size: once; v_call: TRBV11-2; cdr3_aa: ASSARDSPSRNQPQH
clone_size: -; v_call: TRBV18; cdr3_aa: ASSRLRRLAGEKETQY
clone_size: few; v_call: TRBV9; cdr3_aa: ASTKGSGELF
clone_size: -; v_call: TRBV18; cdr3_aa: ASSTGDRGTYEQY
clone_size: -; v_call: TRBV27; cdr3_aa: ASSTEQGPNEKLF
clone_size: -; v_call: TRBV4-3; cdr3_aa: ASSQDVREEHYEQY
clone_size: many; v_call: TRBV6-1; cdr3_aa: ASTPLAGVDEQF
clone_size: many; v_call: TRBV7-9; cdr3_aa: ASGHSGTGGFKNIQY
clone_size: -; v_call: TRBV11-2; cdr3_aa: ASSLVVTTDTQY
clone_size: few; v_call: TRBV29-1; cdr3_aa: SGRNPTTSRVYEQF
clone_size: few; v_call: TRBV20-1; cdr3_aa: SARERFNRGEDTEAF
clone_size: many; v_call: TRBV30; cdr3_aa: AWSTGGNYGYT
clone_size: few; v_call: TRBV12-3/TRBV12-4; cdr3_aa: ASSTTAQETQY
clone_size: many; v_call: TRBV6-1; cdr3_aa: ASSSPSGPSSYEQY
clone_size: few; v_call: TRBV12-3/TRBV12-4; cdr3_aa: ASSSPGGRNEQF
clone_size: few; v_call: TRBV6-2/TRBV6-3; cdr3_aa: ASSYLGEGLYGYT
clone_size: many; v_call: TRBV15; cdr3_aa: ATSNFPRGMNQPQH
clone_size: many; v_call: TRBV2; cdr3_aa: ASSGGLAGVGEQY
clone_size: many; v_call: TRBV20-1; cdr3_aa: SANSAALAFNQPQH
clone_size: many; v_call: TRBV2; cdr3_aa: AWTHSSSYEQY
clone_size: many; v_call: TRBV12-3/TRBV12-4; cdr3_aa: ASSFEGSSTDTQY